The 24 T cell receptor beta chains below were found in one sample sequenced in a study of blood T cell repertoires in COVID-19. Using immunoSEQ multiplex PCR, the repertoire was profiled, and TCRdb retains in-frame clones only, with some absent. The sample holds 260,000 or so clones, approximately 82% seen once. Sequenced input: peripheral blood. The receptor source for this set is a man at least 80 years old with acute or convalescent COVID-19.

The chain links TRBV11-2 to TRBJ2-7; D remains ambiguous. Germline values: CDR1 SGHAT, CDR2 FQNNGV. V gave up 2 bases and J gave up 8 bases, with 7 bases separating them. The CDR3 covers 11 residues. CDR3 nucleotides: TGTGCCAGCAGCTTAATGAAGCAGCAGTACTTC. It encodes CASSLMKQQYF.

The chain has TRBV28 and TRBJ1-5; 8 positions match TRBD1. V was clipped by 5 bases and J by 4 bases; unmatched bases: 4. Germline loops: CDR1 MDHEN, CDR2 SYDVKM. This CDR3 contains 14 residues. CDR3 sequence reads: CASSAWTGNQPQHF. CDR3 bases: TGTGCCAGCAGTGCGTGGACAGGGAATCAGCCCCAGCATTTT.

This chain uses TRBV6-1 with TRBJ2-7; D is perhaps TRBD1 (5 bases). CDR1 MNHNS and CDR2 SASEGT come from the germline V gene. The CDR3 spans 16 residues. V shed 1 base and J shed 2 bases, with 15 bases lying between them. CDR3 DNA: TGTGCCAGCAGTGAAGGAATATCGACAGCCACCTACGAGCAGTACTTC. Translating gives CASSEGISTATYEQYF.

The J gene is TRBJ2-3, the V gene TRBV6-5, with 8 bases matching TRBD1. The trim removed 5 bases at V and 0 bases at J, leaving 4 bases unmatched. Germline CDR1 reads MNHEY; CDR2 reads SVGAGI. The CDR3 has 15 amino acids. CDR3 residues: CASSQRTGSTDTQYF. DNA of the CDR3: TGTGCCAGCAGTCAAAGGACAGGGAGCACAGATACGCAGTATTTT.

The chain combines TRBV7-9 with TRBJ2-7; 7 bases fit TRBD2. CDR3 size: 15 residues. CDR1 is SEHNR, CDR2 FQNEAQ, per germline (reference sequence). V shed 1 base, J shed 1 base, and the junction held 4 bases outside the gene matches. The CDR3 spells CASSLVGRGSYEQYF. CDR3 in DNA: TGTGCCAGCAGCTTAGTAGGGCGGGGGTCCTACGAGCAGTACTTC.

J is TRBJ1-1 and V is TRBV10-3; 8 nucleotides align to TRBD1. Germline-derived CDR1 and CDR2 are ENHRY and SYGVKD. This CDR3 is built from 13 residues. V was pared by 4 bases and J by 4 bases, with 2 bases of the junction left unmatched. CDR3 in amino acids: CAISADRGTEAFF. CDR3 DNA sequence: TGTGCCATCAGTGCTGACAGGGGCACTGAAGCTTTCTTT.

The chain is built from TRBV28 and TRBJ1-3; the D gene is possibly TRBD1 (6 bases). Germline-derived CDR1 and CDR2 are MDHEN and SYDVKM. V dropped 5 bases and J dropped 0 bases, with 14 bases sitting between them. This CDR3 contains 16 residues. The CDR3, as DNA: TGTGCCAGCAGTCTATACGGACAGACCTCTGGAAACACCATATATTTT. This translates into CASSLYGQTSGNTIYF.

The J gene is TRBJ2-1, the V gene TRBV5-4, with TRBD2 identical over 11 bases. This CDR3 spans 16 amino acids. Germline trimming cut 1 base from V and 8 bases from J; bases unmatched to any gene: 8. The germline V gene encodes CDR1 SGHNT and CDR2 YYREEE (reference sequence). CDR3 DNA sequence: TGTGCCAGCAGCTTGTTTCTAGCGGGGGGCTTAGATGAGCAGTTCTTC. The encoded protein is CASSLFLAGGLDEQFF.

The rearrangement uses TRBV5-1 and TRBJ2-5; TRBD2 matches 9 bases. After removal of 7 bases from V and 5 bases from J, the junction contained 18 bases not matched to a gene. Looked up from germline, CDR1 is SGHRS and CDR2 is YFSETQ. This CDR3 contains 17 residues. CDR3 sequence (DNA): TGCGCCAGCGGACCGATGGGGCTAGCGGGACCCGGGGAGACCCAGTACTTC. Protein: CASGPMGLAGPGETQYF.

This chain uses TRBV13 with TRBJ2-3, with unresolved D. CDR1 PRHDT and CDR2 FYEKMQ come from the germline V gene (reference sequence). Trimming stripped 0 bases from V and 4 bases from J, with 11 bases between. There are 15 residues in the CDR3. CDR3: CASSLGRLTADTQYF. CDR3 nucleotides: TGTGCCAGCAGCTTAGGCCGTTTGACTGCAGATACGCAGTATTTT.

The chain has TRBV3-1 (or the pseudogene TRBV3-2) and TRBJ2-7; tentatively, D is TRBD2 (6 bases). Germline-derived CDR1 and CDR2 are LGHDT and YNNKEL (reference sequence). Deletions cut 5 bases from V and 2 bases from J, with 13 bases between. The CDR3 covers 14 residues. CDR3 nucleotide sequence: TGTGCCAGCAGCTACGGGGCGGGGACCTACGAGCAGTACTTC. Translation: CASSYGAGTYEQYF.

The CDR3 protein is CASSLVGGTLSTDTQYF. The CDR3 DNA sequence: TGCGCCAGCAGCTTGGTAGGGGGCACCCTAAGCACAGATACGCAGTATTTT. The chain combines TRBV5-1 with TRBJ2-3, with 7 nucleotides matching TRBD1. The CDR3 totals 17 residues. V lost 0 bases and J lost 0; bases outside the gene matches: 7. Germline loops: CDR1 SGHRS, CDR2 YFSETQ.

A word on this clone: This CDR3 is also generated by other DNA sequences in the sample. The CDR3 DNA follows: TGCGCCAGCAGCTTGGGACTAGCGGGGTACTACGAGCAGTACTTC. It is translated as CASSLGLAGYYEQYF. This chain joins TRBV5-1 and TRBJ2-7; 11 positions match TRBD2. Germline assignment: CDR1 SGHRS and CDR2 YFSETQ. With V trimmed by 0 bases and J by 3 bases, 2 bases remained unmatched. CDR3 length: 15 residues.

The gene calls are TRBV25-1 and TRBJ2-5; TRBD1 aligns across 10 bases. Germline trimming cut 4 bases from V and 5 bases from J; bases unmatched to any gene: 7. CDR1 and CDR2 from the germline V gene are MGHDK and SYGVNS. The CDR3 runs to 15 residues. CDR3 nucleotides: TGTGCCAGCAGTGCCCCGGGACAGGGGCCGGAGACCCAGTACTTC. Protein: CASSAPGQGPETQYF.

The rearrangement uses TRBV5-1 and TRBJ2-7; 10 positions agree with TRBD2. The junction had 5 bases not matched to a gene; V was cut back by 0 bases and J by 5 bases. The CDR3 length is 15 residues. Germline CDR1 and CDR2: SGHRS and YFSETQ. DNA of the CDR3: TGCGCCAGCAGCTTGGGGCTAGCGGGAGTAGACGAGCAGTACTTC. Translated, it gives CASSLGLAGVDEQYF.

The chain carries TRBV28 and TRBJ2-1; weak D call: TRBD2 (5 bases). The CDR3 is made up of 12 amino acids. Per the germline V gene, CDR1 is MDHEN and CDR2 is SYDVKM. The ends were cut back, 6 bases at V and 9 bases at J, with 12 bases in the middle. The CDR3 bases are TGTGCCAGCAGCTCACTAGTTACTGAGCAGTTCTTC. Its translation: CASSSLVTEQFF.

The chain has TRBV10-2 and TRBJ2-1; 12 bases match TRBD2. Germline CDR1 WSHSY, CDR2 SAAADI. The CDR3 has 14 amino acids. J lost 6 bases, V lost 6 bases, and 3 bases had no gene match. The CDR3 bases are TGCGCCAGCAGGCTAGCGGGAGGGCCCAATGAGCAGTTCTTC. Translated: CASRLAGGPNEQFF.

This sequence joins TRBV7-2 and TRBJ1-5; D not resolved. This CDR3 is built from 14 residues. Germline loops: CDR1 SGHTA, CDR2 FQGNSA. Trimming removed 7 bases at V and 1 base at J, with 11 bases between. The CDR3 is CASTAGLSNQPQHF. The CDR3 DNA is TGTGCCAGCACCGCGGGGTTAAGCAATCAGCCCCAGCATTTT.

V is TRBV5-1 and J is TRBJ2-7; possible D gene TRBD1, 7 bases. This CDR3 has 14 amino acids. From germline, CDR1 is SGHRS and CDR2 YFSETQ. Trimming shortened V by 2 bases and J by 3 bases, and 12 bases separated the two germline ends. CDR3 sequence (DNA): TGCGCCAGCAGCTTACAGGGGAGGATCTACGAGCAGTACTTC. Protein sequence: CASSLQGRIYEQYF. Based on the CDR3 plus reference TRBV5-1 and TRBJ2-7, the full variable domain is KAGVTQTPRYLIKTRGQQVTLSCSPISGHRSVSWYQQTPGQGLQFLFEYFSETQRNKGNFPGRFSGRQFSNSRSEMNVSTLELGDSALYLCASSLQGRIYEQYFGPGTRLTVT.

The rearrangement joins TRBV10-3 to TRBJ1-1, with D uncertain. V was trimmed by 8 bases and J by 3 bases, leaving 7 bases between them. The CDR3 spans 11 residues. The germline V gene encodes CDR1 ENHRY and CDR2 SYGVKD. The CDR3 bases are TGTGCCATCCTCCGGGACACTGAAGCTTTCTTT. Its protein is CAILRDTEAFF.

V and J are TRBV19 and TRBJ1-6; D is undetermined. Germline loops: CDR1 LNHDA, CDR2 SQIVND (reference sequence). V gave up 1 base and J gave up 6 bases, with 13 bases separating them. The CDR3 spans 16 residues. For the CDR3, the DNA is TGTGCCAGTAGTATAGCAGCGGCGACGGGTAATTCACCCCTCCACTTT. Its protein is CASSIAAATGNSPLHF.

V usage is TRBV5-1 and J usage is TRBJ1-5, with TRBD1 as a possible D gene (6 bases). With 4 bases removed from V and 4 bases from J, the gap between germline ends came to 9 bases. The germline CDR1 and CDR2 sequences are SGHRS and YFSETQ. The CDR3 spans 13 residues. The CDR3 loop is CASSGGTNQPQHF. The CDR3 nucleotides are TGCGCCAGCAGCGGTGGGACAAATCAGCCCCAGCATTTT.

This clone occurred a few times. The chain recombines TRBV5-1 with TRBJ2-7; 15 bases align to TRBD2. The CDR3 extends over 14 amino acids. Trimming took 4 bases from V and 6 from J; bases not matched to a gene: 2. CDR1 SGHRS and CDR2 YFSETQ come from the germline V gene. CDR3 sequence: CASSQGLAGGEQYF. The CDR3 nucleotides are TGCGCCAGCAGCCAGGGACTAGCGGGAGGCGAGCAGTACTTC.

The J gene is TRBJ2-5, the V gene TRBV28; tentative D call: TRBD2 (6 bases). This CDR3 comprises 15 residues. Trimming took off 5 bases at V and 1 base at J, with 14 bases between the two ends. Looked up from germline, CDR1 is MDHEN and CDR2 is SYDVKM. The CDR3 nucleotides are TGTGCCAGCAGTCCGGGACTTCTGGGCCAAGAGACCCAGTACTTC. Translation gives CASSPGLLGQETQYF.